The 2 T cell receptor beta chains presented below share a single source sample, sequenced in a study of vaccination and CD4 T cells after COVID-19 (dated by TCRdb to between 2022 and 2023). The library relied on PCR. For sequencing, an Illumina iSeq 100 was employed. At the Johns Hopkins FTIC core, DNA from the cultured CD4+ T cells underwent TCR sequencing with the Oncomine TCR Beta short-read assay. TCRdb trimmed public reads at Q25 via fastp, called clones via MiXCR and kept in-frame beta chains. CDR3 protein sequences are deduplicated, and each keeps its most common genes and DNA. This sample gives under 8,000 distinct CDR3 sequences in total; around 20% of them show up just once. Of the sample, roughly a quarter is held by the ten largest clones. The sample's treatment or condition label is to be understood as: roughly ten-day PBMC culture with coronavirus spike peptide pools or control peptides (ViraFEST assay).

Their antigens are not known. This material consisted of CD4+ T cells from blood, cultured in vitro, taken after SARS-CoV-2 vaccination. The origin of the receptors is a human donor who had recovered from COVID-19.

Sample share makes this clonotype medium-sized. The rearrangement uses TRBV27 and TRBJ1-5; the D gene is possibly TRBD1 (5 bases). Trimming pared 5 bases from V and 9 bases from J, leaving 20 bases between. CDR1 MNHEY and CDR2 SMNVEV come from the germline V gene (reference sequence). The CDR3 spans 15 residues. CDR3 sequence: CASSPSRGMGGPQHF. The CDR3 nucleotides are TGTGCCAGCAGTCCGTCCCGGGGGATGGGTGGGCCCCAGCATTTT.

The rearrangement links TRBV28 to TRBJ2-6; D is tentatively TRBD1 or TRBD2 (5 bases each). V was clipped by 6 bases and J by 0 bases, with 12 bases between them. The CDR3 loop spans 16 amino acids. Germline V gives CDR1 MDHEN, CDR2 SYDVKM. The CDR3 DNA follows: TGTGCCAGCAGAAGGGACGGTGGCTCTGGGGCCAACGTCCTGACTTTC. This translates into CASRRDGGSGANVLTF.